Listed here are 26 T cell receptor beta chains from one sample, sequenced in a study of graft-versus-host responses after intestinal transplantation. The protocol was immunoSEQ multiplex PCR, while the TCRdb copy is restricted to in-frame clones and leaves out a portion. The sample lists around 70,000 clones; 89% were seen once. These TCRs' antigens remain unknown. Sequencing used unstimulated CD8+ T cells sorted from spleen or lymph node cells, obtained before intestinal transplant. These receptors were collected from a human donor who received an intestinal transplant.

The chain links TRBV15 to TRBJ2-3; 12 bases match TRBD2. This CDR3 is 17 amino acids long. Germline V gene sequence: CDR1 LNHNV, CDR2 YYDKDF (reference sequence). J gave up 3 bases and V 0 bases, and 4 bases lay outside the gene matches. The CDR3 reads CATSRDRLAGVTDTQYF. CDR3 in DNA: TGTGCCACCAGCAGAGATCGACTAGCGGGAGTGACAGATACGCAGTATTTT.

The chain combines TRBV19 with TRBJ2-7; perhaps TRBD2 as D (5 bases). The CDR3 spans 16 residues. Germline CDR1 is LNHDA and CDR2 is SQIVND (reference sequence). V was shortened by 3 bases and J by 3 bases, with 18 bases between the two germline ends. CDR3 region: CASSMGLEDPFYEQYF. The CDR3 nucleotides read TGTGCCAGTAGTATGGGGTTGGAGGACCCTTTCTACGAGCAGTACTTC.

The chain combines TRBV25-1 with TRBJ2-7; 7 nucleotides line up with TRBD2. The CDR3 is made up of 15 amino acids. Germline V gene lookup returns CDR1 MGHDK and CDR2 SYGVNS. The trim removed 3 bases at V and 2 bases at J, leaving 7 bases unmatched. CDR3 nucleotide sequence: TGTGCCAGCAGTGACCCCGGGCGGGGGACCTACGAGCAGTACTTC. Translating it yields CASSDPGRGTYEQYF.

The chain carries TRBV13 and TRBJ1-2; no reliable D call. V was trimmed by 10 bases and J by 7 bases, leaving 16 bases between them. Germline assignment: CDR1 PRHDT and CDR2 FYEKMQ (reference sequence). This CDR3 is built from 12 residues. The CDR3 loop is CATSPDVGGYTF. In nucleotides, the CDR3 is TGTGCCACTAGCCCGGACGTTGGTGGCTACACCTTC.

This chain links TRBV7-6 with TRBJ2-1; 13 bases line up with TRBD2. CDR3 length: 16 amino acids. Germline CDR1 is SGHVS and CDR2 is FNYEAQ. V was clipped by 5 bases and J by 6 bases; unmatched bases: 7. The DNA of the CDR3 is TGTGCCAGCAGCCCAACGACTAGCGGGGGGTCCAATGAGCAGTTCTTC. Protein product: CASSPTTSGGSNEQFF.

The rearrangement uses TRBV7-2 and TRBJ2-7; the D gene is possibly TRBD2 (6 bases). The CDR3 sequence is 15 residues long. Trimming removed 4 bases from V and 2 bases from J, with 15 bases in between. The germline V gene encodes CDR1 SGHTA and CDR2 FQGNSA. The CDR3 bases are TGTGCCAGCAGCTCGGCGGGACTTAGGCCCTACGAGCAGTACTTC. Translating it yields CASSSAGLRPYEQYF.

The rearrangement joins TRBV10-2 to TRBJ1-5; a weak D match, TRBD1 (6 bases). Trimming removed 1 base from V and 5 bases from J, with 15 bases in between. This CDR3 has 16 amino acids. Germline CDR1 and CDR2: WSHSY and SAAADI. The CDR3 DNA sequence: TGCGCCAGCAGTGAGTGGGGGCAGGGCGTGGATCAGCCCCAGCATTTT. It translates to CASSEWGQGVDQPQHF.

The chain links TRBV14 to TRBJ2-7; D is possibly TRBD2 (6 bases). The germline gives CDR1 SGHDN, CDR2 FVKESK. CDR3 length: 13 amino acids. The germline V and J ends were trimmed by 3 bases and 6 bases, with 12 bases remaining between them. This chain's CDR3 is CASSQGGLSEQYF. The CDR3 DNA is TGTGCCAGCAGCCAGGGGGGTTTAAGCGAGCAGTACTTC.

This chain links TRBV28 with TRBJ2-3; 9 nucleotides match TRBD1. The J segment lost 3 bases and the V segment lost 7 bases, leaving 11 bases of the junction unmatched. The CDR3 has 16 amino acids. The germline V gene encodes CDR1 MDHEN and CDR2 SYDVKM. CDR3 protein: CASTKPPGQGTDTQYF. As DNA, the CDR3 is TGTGCCAGCACCAAACCTCCGGGACAGGGTACAGATACGCAGTATTTT.

The rearrangement uses TRBV28 and TRBJ2-3; 8 bases map to TRBD2. Germline V gene lookup returns CDR1 MDHEN and CDR2 SYDVKM. J was trimmed by 2 bases and V by 7 bases; bases with no gene match: 20. This CDR3 has 19 residues. The CDR3 here is CASTGPGSGDSWPTDTQYF. CDR3 DNA sequence: TGTGCCAGCACCGGGCCGGGTAGCGGGGACTCGTGGCCCACAGATACGCAGTATTTT.

J is TRBJ1-4 and V is TRBV7-4; 8 nucleotides line up with TRBD1. The CDR3 length is 15 residues. Per the germline V gene, CDR1 is SGHVT and CDR2 is SQSDAQ. J was trimmed by 8 bases and V by 6 bases; bases with no gene match: 11. The CDR3 spells CASSPSQGVREKLFF. CDR3 bases: TGTGCCAGCAGTCCATCACAGGGGGTAAGAGAAAAACTGTTTTTT.

This chain joins TRBV5-1 and TRBJ2-1, with D perhaps TRBD1 (5 bases). The CDR3 has 12 residues. Germline loops: CDR1 SGHRS, CDR2 YFSETQ. V gave up 4 bases and J gave up 9 bases, with 11 bases separating them. The CDR3 nucleotides are TGCGCCAGCAGCCCGCAGGGTAGTGAGCAGTTCTTC. Its protein product is CASSPQGSEQFF.

This clone has only a few counts. This rearrangement joins TRBV27 to TRBJ2-7, with TRBD2 identical over 7 bases. Germline V lookup: CDR1 MNHEY, CDR2 SMNVEV (reference sequence). The junction had 2 bases not matched to a gene; V was cut back by 5 bases and J by 1 base. CDR3 length: 13 amino acids. In nucleotides, the CDR3 is TGTGCCAGCAGTGGGGGGGTTTCCTACGAGCAGTACTTC. It codes for CASSGGVSYEQYF.

This chain connects TRBV5-6 to TRBJ2-2, with D perhaps TRBD1 (6 bases). The CDR3 extends over 15 amino acids. CDR1 and CDR2 from the germline V gene are SGHDT and YYEEEE. With 0 bases removed from V and 1 base from J, the gap between germline ends came to 7 bases. Written as DNA, the CDR3 is TGTGCCAGCAGCTTGGCACAGGGGAACACCGGGGAGCTGTTTTTT. It yields the protein CASSLAQGNTGELFF.

The V gene is TRBV4-1, the J gene TRBJ2-1; 7 nucleotides line up with TRBD2. J lost 1 base, V lost 4 bases, and 7 bases had no gene match. Germline V gene sequence: CDR1 MGHRA, CDR2 YSYEKL. This CDR3 is built from 16 residues. This CDR3 reads CASSRGEGQSYNEQFF. DNA for the CDR3: TGCGCCAGCAGCCGCGGGGAGGGTCAATCCTACAATGAGCAGTTCTTC.

V is TRBV5-4 and J is TRBJ2-7; D possibly corresponds to TRBD2 (5 bases). Germline lookup yields CDR1 SGHNT and CDR2 YYREEE (reference sequence). Between the trimmed V and J ends, which lost 4 bases and 0 bases, there was a span of 11 bases. The CDR3 consists of 14 residues. The CDR3 nucleotides are TGTGCCAGCAGCCCGGGGATCAACTCCTACGAGCAGTACTTC. It specifies CASSPGINSYEQYF. The full variable domain, in which reference TRBV5-4 and TRBJ2-7 provide the parts outside the CDR3, is ETGVTQSPTHLIKTRGQQVTLRCSSQSGHNTVSWYQQALGQGPQFIFQYYREEENGRGNFPPRFSGLQFPNYSSELNVNALELDDSALYLCASSPGINSYEQYFGPGTRLTVT.

This clone was counted a single time. V and J are TRBV11-2 and TRBJ2-2, with D maybe TRBD2 (5 bases). This CDR3 is 17 amino acids long. Germline V lookup: CDR1 SGHAT, CDR2 FQNNGV. Trimming took off 5 bases at V and 1 base at J, with 17 bases between the two ends. The CDR3 DNA reads TGTGCCAGCAGCCCTAGCCAGACACTGAGGAACACCGGGGAGCTGTTTTTT. It specifies CASSPSQTLRNTGELFF.

DNA of the CDR3: TGCGCCAGCAGCCAAGTCGGAGAGGGGAACACTGAAGCTTTCTTT. Protein: CASSQVGEGNTEAFF. J is TRBJ1-1 and V is TRBV4-1; D not certain. Germline-derived CDR1 and CDR2 are MGHRA and YSYEKL. V lost 1 base and J lost 1, with 10 bases in between. The CDR3 runs to 15 residues.

This clone was seen just once. This sequence joins TRBV7-8 and TRBJ2-7; D perhaps matches TRBD2 (5 bases). CDR3 length: 12 residues. Trimming pared 0 bases from V and 5 bases from J, leaving 5 bases between. Germline CDR1 and CDR2: SGHVS and FQNEAQ. The CDR3 nucleotides read TGTGCCAGCAGCTTAGCGCGGGACGAGCAGTACTTC. It translates to CASSLARDEQYF.

V and J are TRBV28 and TRBJ1-2; D might be TRBD1 (6 bases). This CDR3 spans 14 amino acids. The V end lost 3 bases, the J end lost 6 bases, and 14 bases lay between the germline ends. Germline loops: CDR1 MDHEN, CDR2 SYDVKM. The CDR3 here is CASSFEAGADGYTF. DNA of the CDR3: TGTGCCAGCAGTTTTGAGGCAGGGGCGGATGGCTACACCTTC.

CDR3 nucleotides: TGTGCCAGCAGCCGGGGGGGGGAGGCCTACGAGCAGTACTTC. It yields the protein CASSRGGEAYEQYF. The gene calls are TRBV6-1 and TRBJ2-7; 8 bases fit TRBD2. CDR3 size: 14 residues. Germline loops: CDR1 MNHNS, CDR2 SASEGT. V gave up 6 bases and J gave up 2 bases; unmatched junction bases: 6.

The sample holds one count of this clone. The chain links TRBV13 to TRBJ1-1; D gene unclear. CDR3 length: 17 amino acids. V was clipped by 5 bases and J by 7 bases, with 26 bases between them. Per germline, CDR1 PRHDT and CDR2 FYEKMQ (reference sequence). CDR3 coding DNA: TGTGCCAGCAGCCGACCCCCCCACCTTGACCTAAGCGTTGAAGCTTTCTTT. This codes for CASSRPPHLDLSVEAFF.

Written as DNA, the CDR3 is TGCAGCGTTGTTTGGAACAGGGCAGAGACCCAGTACTTC. It is translated as CSVVWNRAETQYF. This chain connects TRBV29-1 to TRBJ2-5, with D tentatively TRBD1 (6 bases). The CDR3 is 13 amino acids. V lost 4 bases to trimming and J lost 4 bases, with 13 bases between them. Germline-derived CDR1 and CDR2 are SQVTM and ANQGSEA.

The genes are TRBV11-2 and TRBJ2-2, with a tentative D call TRBD2 (7 bases). The CDR3 is 16 amino acids. CDR1 and CDR2 (germline): SGHAT, FQNNGV. The V and J ends lost 3 bases and 2 bases respectively, with 13 bases between them. For the CDR3, the DNA is TGTGCCAGCAGCTTGATCGGCGGGGGCAACACCGGGGAGCTGTTTTTT. This translates into CASSLIGGGNTGELFF.

V is TRBV27 and J is TRBJ2-7, with a possible D match to TRBD1 (5 bases). Trimming left V 6 bases short and J 4 bases short, with 7 bases between. Germline loops: CDR1 MNHEY, CDR2 SMNVEV (reference sequence). This CDR3 is built from 11 residues. CDR3 sequence: CASSQGYEQYF. The CDR3 DNA reads TGTGCCAGCAGCCAGGGTTACGAGCAGTACTTC.

V is TRBV27 and J is TRBJ2-7; 11 nucleotides match TRBD1. Germline V CDR1 and CDR2: MNHEY, SMNVEV (reference sequence). Trimming took 6 bases from V and 3 from J; bases not matched to a gene: 1. This CDR3 is built from 13 residues. The CDR3 loop reads CASRGQGGYEQYF. CDR3 in DNA: TGTGCCAGCAGGGGACAGGGGGGCTACGAGCAGTACTTC.